This T cell receptor (beta chain) was found in a study of T cell repertoires in cytomegalovirus infection. Comments on this clonotype: Its antigen is unknown.

TCRdb fed the reads into MiXCR, producing one record per CDR3 protein. Of 900,000 to 950,000 distinct CDR3 sequences in the sample, approximately 31% were seen once. V lost 4 bases and J 4 bases, leaving 10 bases between the germline ends. This CDR3 comprises 13 residues. CDR1 and CDR2 from the germline V gene are SGHVS and FNYEAQ. Overall study results and limits: Using cumulative public TCR beta family frequency, the authors identified those who carried CMV together with the relevant HLA.

This TCR was recovered from a human donor in good health (CMV status not recorded). Some clones in this sample may be carry-over from other donors' samples. The material was cultured CD8+ T cells from PBMCs, obtained from culture after CMV antigen stimulation. V and J are TRBV7-6 and TRBJ2-5; D might be TRBD1 or TRBD2, each matching 5 bases. CDR3 DNA: TGTGCCAGCAGCTCTGGGGGTATAGAGACCCAGTACTTC. This translates into CASSSGGIETQYF.